The sequence of this TCR beta chain was determined in a study of T cells in Graves' hyperthyroidism and ophthalmopathy. Study-wide context: Peripheral blood collection took place at initial diagnosis, before any treatment. Points from the study as a whole: Also found in blood were most expanded thyroid clonotypes above 0.001. It was a median 6.5 months before onset that the model predicted ophthalmopathy.

Amplified TCR beta CDR3 regions came from RNA transcripts. HTBI primers were used for first-round RT-PCR of the TCR CDR3. MiXCR, run by TCRdb on the multiplex PCR reads, gives a single entry per CDR3 protein. Seen here are roughly 500,000 distinct CDR3 sequences, more than 15% observed once, and the top ten hold about 29%. The junction had 8 bases not matched to a gene; V was cut back by 8 bases and J by 4 bases. Germline V gene sequence: CDR1 SQVTM, CDR2 ANQGSEA. There are 13 residues in the CDR3. Note on this clonotype: The antigen remains undetermined.

The chain carries TRBV29-1 and TRBJ2-3, with 8 bases matching TRBD2. The sequence derives from a woman aged 25 to 39 with Graves' ophthalmopathy. The sample was blood. In DNA, the CDR3 is TGCAGCACAAGCGGGAGCGGAGCAGATACGCAGTATTTT. Translating gives CSTSGSGADTQYF.